The rows below give T cell receptor beta chains drawn from one sample of a study of blood T cell repertoires in COVID-19. Measured with immunoSEQ multiplex PCR; TCRdb has only the in-frame clones, and not every one. The sample records approximately 300,000 clones, around nine tenths being singletons. The sample was PBMCs or T cells enriched from blood (not recorded which). These receptors all come from a man in his sixties who had recovered from COVID-19. Each CDR3 is given with its conserved first and last residue. The D gene is left open where the match is weak. Only some rows state a clone size, as once, few, many or a class for expanded clones.

-	TRBJ1-5	-	TRBV19	CASSLLGADQPQHF	TGTGCCAGTAGTCTTTTGGGGGCCGATCAGCCCCAGCATTTT
-	TRBJ2-1	-	TRBV15	CATSRERGDKPQFF	TGTGCCACCAGCAGAGAACGAGGGGACAAGCCTCAGTTCTTC
TRBD1	TRBJ2-5	-	TRBV28	CASSLSGTGVETQYF	TGTGCCAGCAGTTTGAGTGGGACAGGGGTAGAGACCCAGTACTTC
TRBD1	TRBJ1-4	-	TRBV5-8	CASSAYKGQGLNEKLFF	TGTGCCAGCAGCGCCTACAAAGGACAGGGCTTGAATGAAAAACTGTTTTTT
TRBD2	TRBJ2-2	-	TRBV6-6	CASSYVRGAGELFF	TGTGCCAGCAGTTACGTACGGGGGGCCGGGGAGCTGTTTTTT
TRBD1	TRBJ1-1	-	TRBV7-3	CASSSGGFNTEAFF	TGTGCCAGCAGCTCAGGGGGCTTTAACACTGAAGCTTTCTTT
-	TRBJ2-7	-	TRBV24-1	CATSDRGHEQYF	TGTGCCACCAGTGACAGGGGCCACGAGCAGTACTTC
TRBD1	TRBJ1-2	-	TRBV5-5	CASSLTGGDGYTF	TGTGCCAGCAGCCTGACAGGGGGGGATGGCTACACCTTC
-	TRBJ1-5	-	TRBV3-1/TRBV3-2	CASSQGYGRGSNQPQHF	TGTGCCAGCAGCCAAGGTTACGGCCGGGGGAGCAATCAGCCCCAGCATTTT
TRBD1	TRBJ2-5	-	TRBV6-1	CASSAGTGGGEETQYF	TGTGCCAGCAGTGCCGGGACAGGGGGCGGAGAAGAGACCCAGTACTTC
TRBD1	TRBJ2-1	-	TRBV2	CASSLTRGIYNEQFF	TGTGCCAGCAGCCTGACCAGGGGGATCTACAATGAGCAGTTCTTC
-	TRBJ2-5	-	TRBV24-1	CATSDLGQQETQYF	TGTGCCACCAGTGATTTGGGACAGCAAGAGACCCAGTACTTC
TRBD1	TRBJ2-1	-	TRBV7-3	CASSPGTGKSNEQFF	TGTGCCAGCAGCCCAGGGACAGGAAAAAGCAATGAGCAGTTCTTC
-	TRBJ1-2	-	TRBV3-1/TRBV3-2	CASSQELEGNYGYTF	TGTGCCAGCAGCCAAGAACTTGAGGGCAACTATGGCTACACCTTC
TRBD1	TRBJ1-3	-	TRBV5-6	CASSLRGPGNTIYF	TGTGCCAGCAGCTTAAGGGGGCCTGGAAACACCATATATTTT
-	TRBJ1-5	-	TRBV23-1	CPPGGQPQHF	TGCCCGCCGGGGGGGCAGCCCCAGCATTTT
-	TRBJ2-3	-	TRBV27	CASSSDRTGTDTQYF	TGTGCCAGCAGTTCCGACAGGACGGGAACAGATACGCAGTATTTT
TRBD2	TRBJ2-3	-	TRBV5-1	CASSLGTSGDSFTDTQYF	TGCGCCAGCAGCTTAGGGACTAGCGGAGACTCATTCACAGATACGCAGTATTTT
TRBD1	TRBJ2-5	-	TRBV24-1	CATSDPRDRGLQETQYF	TGTGCCACCAGTGACCCCCGGGACAGGGGGTTACAAGAGACCCAGTACTTC
TRBD1	TRBJ1-3	-	TRBV7-2	CASSPDRAYTIYF	TGTGCCAGCAGCCCCGACAGGGCCTACACCATATATTTT
TRBD2	TRBJ2-1	-	TRBV28	CASNLSGRVNEQFF	TGTGCCAGCAATCTAAGCGGGAGGGTCAATGAGCAGTTCTTC
TRBD1	TRBJ1-1	-	TRBV18	CASSPLSGQGRTEAFF	TGTGCCAGCTCACCACTATCGGGACAGGGGAGAACTGAAGCTTTCTTT
-	TRBJ2-5	-	TRBV9	CASSPRTAWGETQYF	TGTGCCAGCAGCCCTCGGACAGCCTGGGGTGAGACCCAGTACTTC
TRBD1	TRBJ1-1	-	TRBV29-1	CSASRGRNTEAFF	TGCAGCGCCTCCAGGGGGCGGAACACTGAAGCTTTCTTT
TRBD1	TRBJ1-4	-	TRBV6-5	CASRARRGREKLFF	TGTGCCAGCAGAGCCAGGAGGGGGCGTGAAAAACTGTTTTTT
TRBD1	TRBJ2-7	-	TRBV28	CASSLPGQGGGYEQYF	TGTGCCAGCAGTTTACCGGGACAGGGTGGAGGCTACGAGCAGTACTTC
TRBD1	TRBJ1-1	-	TRBV19	CASRSRTGNTEAFF	TGTGCCAGTCGATCGAGGACAGGGAACACTGAAGCTTTCTTT
-	TRBJ1-6	-	TRBV2	CASSPEGSGSPLHF	TGTGCCAGCAGTCCCGAGGGAAGCGGTTCACCCCTCCACTTT
-	TRBJ1-2	once	TRBV7-2	CASSSGGRVPYGYTF	TGTGCCAGCAGCTCCGGGGGGAGGGTACCCTATGGCTACACCTTC
TRBD2	TRBJ2-1	few	TRBV10-2	CASILPGTSINEQFF	TGCGCCAGCATCCTCCCCGGGACTAGCATCAATGAGCAGTTCTTC
-	TRBJ2-1	once	TRBV24-1	CATKGAGYEQFF	TGTGCCACCAAAGGGGCCGGCTACGAGCAGTTCTTC
-	TRBJ2-7	-	TRBV6-1	CASSESVFEQYF	TGTGCCAGCAGTGAATCGGTGTTCGAGCAGTACTTC
TRBD1	TRBJ1-2	-	TRBV3-1/TRBV3-2	CASSFGQGANYGYTF	TGTGCCAGCAGCTTCGGACAGGGTGCTAACTATGGCTACACCTTC
TRBD1	TRBJ1-2	-	TRBV11-3	CASSLGVQGAVCNYGYTF	TGTGCCAGCAGCTTAGGTGTCCAGGGGGCAGTCTGTAACTATGGCTACACCTTC
TRBD1	TRBJ1-1	once	TRBV4-2	CASSRRKGASQWTEAFF	TGTGCCAGCAGCCGCCGTAAGGGGGCCTCACAGTGGACTGAAGCTTTCTTT
-	TRBJ1-1	few	TRBV12-3/TRBV12-4	CASSFHDGTEAFF	TGTGCCAGCAGCTTTCATGACGGGACTGAAGCTTTCTTT
TRBD2	TRBJ2-3	-	TRBV6-4	CASSASKLAGADTQYF	TGTGCCAGCAGTGCCTCAAAACTAGCGGGAGCAGATACGCAGTATTTT
-	TRBJ2-1	-	TRBV3-1/TRBV3-2	CASRSQAYNEQFF	TGTGCCAGCAGGTCACAGGCTTACAATGAGCAGTTCTTC
TRBD2	TRBJ2-7	-	TRBV7-3	CASSLRPSGSTGSYEQYF	TGTGCCAGCAGCTTACGCCCTAGCGGGAGTACAGGCTCCTACGAGCAGTACTTC
-	TRBJ1-5	-	TRBV5-8	CASSPGGGRINQPQHF	TGTGCCAGCTCCCCGGGGGGCGGCAGGATCAATCAGCCCCAGCATTTT
-	TRBJ1-5	few	TRBV4-1	CASSQASGQLNQPQHF	TGCGCCAGCAGCCAAGCCAGTGGACAGCTCAATCAGCCCCAGCATTTT
TRBD1	TRBJ1-5	-	TRBV29-1	CSVGGDRGGDQPQHF	TGCAGCGTTGGGGGGGACAGGGGTGGAGATCAGCCCCAGCATTTT
-	TRBJ1-2	-	TRBV29-1	CSVERTPYGYTF	TGCAGCGTTGAGAGGACACCCTATGGCTACACCTTC
-	TRBJ2-3	-	TRBV11-2	CASSWGGSPTRDTQYF	TGTGCCAGCTCGTGGGGGGGCAGCCCGACACGGGATACGCAGTATTTT
TRBD2	TRBJ2-5	-	TRBV5-6	CASSLLRGGETQYF	TGTGCCAGCAGCTTGCTCCGGGGGGGAGAGACCCAGTACTTC
TRBD2	TRBJ2-1	once	TRBV11-3	CASSHPTSGNSYNEQFF	TGTGCCAGCAGCCACCCTACTAGCGGAAACTCCTACAATGAGCAGTTCTTC
-	TRBJ1-3	few	TRBV3-1/TRBV3-2	CASAFSSGNTIYF	TGTGCCAGCGCGTTTAGCTCTGGAAACACCATATATTTT
-	TRBJ1-2	-	TRBV2	CAASTYSYYGYTF	TGTGCCGCTTCAACGTACAGTTACTATGGCTACACCTTC
-	TRBJ1-5	-	TRBV5-4	CASSFTGNSNQPQHF	TGTGCCAGCAGCTTCACAGGGAATAGCAATCAGCCCCAGCATTTT